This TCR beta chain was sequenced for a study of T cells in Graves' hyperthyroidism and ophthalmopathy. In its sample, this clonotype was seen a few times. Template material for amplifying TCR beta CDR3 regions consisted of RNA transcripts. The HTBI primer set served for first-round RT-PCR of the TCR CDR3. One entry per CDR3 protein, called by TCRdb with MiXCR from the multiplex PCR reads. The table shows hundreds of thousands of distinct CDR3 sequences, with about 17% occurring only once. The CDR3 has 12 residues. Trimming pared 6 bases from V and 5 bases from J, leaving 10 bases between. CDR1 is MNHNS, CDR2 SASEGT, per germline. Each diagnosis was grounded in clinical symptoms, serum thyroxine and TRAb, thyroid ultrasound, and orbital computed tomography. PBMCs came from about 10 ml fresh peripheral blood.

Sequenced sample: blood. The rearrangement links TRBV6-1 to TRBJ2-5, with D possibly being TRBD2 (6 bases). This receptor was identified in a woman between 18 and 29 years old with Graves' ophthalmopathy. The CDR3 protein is CASRTSSETQYF. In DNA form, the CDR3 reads TGTGCCAGCAGAACTAGCTCTGAGACCCAGTACTTC.